Listed here are 13 T cell receptor beta chains from one sample, sequenced in a study of T cell responses to AZD1222 COVID-19 vaccine. Assay used: immunoSEQ multiplex PCR; TCRdb lists only in-frame clones, some missing. The sample consists of approximately 130,000 clones, about 88% of them appearing once. Sequencing was performed on peripheral blood, taken 28 days after the second AZD1222 dose. These receptors all come from an adult who received the AZD1222 COVID-19 vaccine.

This chain connects TRBV21-1 to TRBJ1-4. TRBV21-1 is shown as a pseudogene. The CDR3 consists of 15 residues. CDR3 sequence reads: CASSNTGGRNEKLFF. DNA for the CDR3: TGTGCCAGCAGCAACACGGGGGGCAGGAATGAAAAACTGTTTTTT.

This clone was counted between two and nine times. In nucleotides, the CDR3 is TGTGCCAGCGTCTGGGGAACTAGCGGAGTAAACATTCAGTACTTC. Its protein product is CASVWGTSGVNIQYF. The gene calls are TRBV21-1 and TRBJ2-4; TRBD2, as called in the table, went unchecked against the DNA. TRBV21-1 is an annotated pseudogene. The CDR3 is made up of 15 amino acids.

CDR3 sequence: CASSSGQGASTDTQYF. The CDR3 DNA sequence: TGTGCCAGTAGTTCGGGGCAGGGGGCAAGCACAGATACGCAGTATTTT. V and J are TRBV19 and TRBJ2-3; TRBD1 matches at 8 bases. Germline values: CDR1 LNHDA, CDR2 SQIVND (reference sequence). V shed 5 bases, J shed 0 bases, and the junction held 7 bases outside the gene matches. This CDR3 comprises 16 residues.

V and J are TRBV11-3 and TRBJ1-2, with D maybe TRBD1 (6 bases). This CDR3 spans 12 amino acids. Trimming stripped 5 bases from V and 8 bases from J, with 12 bases between. The germline CDR1 and CDR2 sequences are SGHNT and YENEEA. DNA for the CDR3: TGTGCCAGCAGCCCAAGCCAGGGGGGCTACACCTTC. Translation gives CASSPSQGGYTF.

About this clone: The sample contains more than one DNA sequence encoding this CDR3. The V gene is TRBV6-5, the J gene TRBJ2-3, with unresolved D. The V end was cut by 8 bases, the J end by 2 bases, with 8 bases between. Germline V gene sequence: CDR1 MNHEY, CDR2 SVGAGI. This CDR3 is built from 12 residues. The CDR3 loop is CASRSSTDTQYF. CDR3 DNA: TGTGCCAGCCGCTCATCCACAGATACGCAGTATTTT.

The rearrangement joins TRBV19 to TRBJ2-3; a possible D gene is TRBD1 (6 bases). The CDR3 loop spans 15 amino acids. Germline CDR1 is LNHDA and CDR2 is SQIVND (reference sequence). Trimming removed 5 bases from V and 4 bases from J, with 16 bases in between. The CDR3 sequence is CASSSDRSEADTQYF. The DNA of the CDR3 is TGTGCCAGTAGTTCCGACAGGTCCGAGGCAGATACGCAGTATTTT. Looking up the rest from reference TRBV19 and TRBJ2-3 gives the full variable domain: DGGITQSPKYLFRKEGQNVTLSCEQNLNHDAMYWYRQDPGQGLRLIYYSQIVNDFQKGDIAEGYSVSREKKESFPLTVTSAQKNPTAFYLCASSSDRSEADTQYFGPGTRLTVL.

The gene calls are TRBV7-9 and TRBJ2-5, with a weak D call TRBD2 (6 bases). The V end was cut by 6 bases, the J end by 1 base, with 15 bases between. Germline lookup yields CDR1 SEHNR and CDR2 FQNEAQ (reference sequence). This CDR3 region has 15 residues. In nucleotides, the CDR3 is TGTGCCAGCAGTCACGGGCGGGGTTTCCAAGAGACCCAGTACTTC. It is translated as CASSHGRGFQETQYF.

This clone was detected only once. The V call is TRBV18, the J call TRBJ2-2, with 13 bases matching TRBD2. In germline, CDR1 is KGHSH, CDR2 LQKENI. The ends lost 8 bases at V and 0 bases at J; junction bases unmatched: 12. The CDR3 runs to 19 residues. CDR3 coding DNA: TGTGCCAGCAGCAACGGACTAGCGGGGGCCATAGCGAACACCGGGGAGCTGTTTTTT. It codes for CASSNGLAGAIANTGELFF.

Only a few counts were recorded for this clone. This sequence joins TRBV3-1 (or the pseudogene TRBV3-2) and TRBJ2-1, with 9 bases matching TRBD2. There are 15 residues in the CDR3. Trimming at V came to 1 base and at J to 5 bases, leaving 3 bases not matched to a gene. Germline lookup yields CDR1 LGHDT and CDR2 YNNKEL (reference sequence). CDR3: CASSQGLAGNNEQFF. In DNA form, the CDR3 reads TGTGCCAGCAGCCAAGGGCTAGCGGGGAACAATGAGCAGTTCTTC.

V gene TRBV5-6 combines with J gene TRBJ1-1; the D gene is possibly TRBD1 (6 bases). Germline lookup yields CDR1 SGHDT and CDR2 YYEEEE. Trimming left V 3 bases short and J 2 bases short, with 8 bases between. This CDR3 has 13 amino acids. CDR3 DNA: TGTGCCAGCAGCTCACAGGGTAACACTGAAGCTTTCTTT. Protein: CASSSQGNTEAFF.

V is TRBV18 and J is TRBJ2-6; the D is unclear. Trimming took off 4 bases at V and 0 bases at J, with 13 bases between the two ends. Per the germline V gene, CDR1 is KGHSH and CDR2 is LQKENI. The CDR3 runs to 17 residues. The CDR3 DNA is TGTGCCAGCTCACAAAATGAGATTTCCTCTGGGGCCAACGTCCTGACTTTC. Translated: CASSQNEISSGANVLTF.

In this sample, this clone turned up once. The rearrangement uses TRBV11-3 and TRBJ2-7; no reliable D call. The germline gives CDR1 SGHNT, CDR2 YENEEA. The CDR3 loop spans 16 amino acids. Between the trimmed V and J ends, which lost 1 base and 6 bases, there was a span of 19 bases. CDR3 bases: TGTGCCAGCAGCTTAGCCTTTCCGGGTTTAGCTGGCGAGCAGTACTTC. Amino acids: CASSLAFPGLAGEQYF. The full variable domain, its missing parts supplied by reference TRBV11-3 and TRBJ2-7, is EAGVVQSPRYKIIEKKQPVAFWCNPISGHNTLYWYLQNLGQGPELLIRYENEEAVDDSQLPKDRFSAERLKGVDSTLKIQPAELGDSAVYLCASSLAFPGLAGEQYFGPGTRLTVT.

The V and J genes are TRBV19 and TRBJ1-1; maybe TRBD1 (6 bases). Germline CDR1 and CDR2: LNHDA and SQIVND (reference sequence). Trimming shortened V by 4 bases and J by 5 bases, and 11 bases separated the two germline ends. This CDR3 comprises 13 residues. CDR3 DNA sequence: TGTGCCAGTAGTAAGGGGGAGCGAACTGAAGCTTTCTTT. Amino acid sequence: CASSKGERTEAFF. The complete variable domain, with remaining parts taken from reference TRBV19 and TRBJ1-1, reads DGGITQSPKYLFRKEGQNVTLSCEQNLNHDAMYWYRQDPGQGLRLIYYSQIVNDFQKGDIAEGYSVSREKKESFPLTVTSAQKNPTAFYLCASSKGERTEAFFGQGTRLTVV.